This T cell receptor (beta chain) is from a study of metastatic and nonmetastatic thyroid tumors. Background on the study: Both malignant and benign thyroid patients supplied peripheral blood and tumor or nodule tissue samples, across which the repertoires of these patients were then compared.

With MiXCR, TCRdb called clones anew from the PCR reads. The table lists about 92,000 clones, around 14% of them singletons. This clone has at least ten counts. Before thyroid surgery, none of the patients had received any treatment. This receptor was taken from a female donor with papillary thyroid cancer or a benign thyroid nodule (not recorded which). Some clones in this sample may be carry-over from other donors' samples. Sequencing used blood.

CDR3 amino acids: CASSYPRQGSEKLFF. The CDR3 region has the DNA TGTGCCAGCAGTTACCCCCGACAGGGAAGTGAAAAACTGTTTTTT. V and J are TRBV6-2 or TRBV6-3 and TRBJ1-4; 7 nucleotides align to TRBD1. This CDR3 is built from 15 residues. J was trimmed by 7 bases and V by 2 bases; bases with no gene match: 7. Germline V gives CDR1 MNHEY, CDR2 SVGEGT.